This TCR beta chain is drawn from a study of cytomegalovirus exposure and HLA in healthy donors. The CDR3 is 15 residues long. The V and J ends lost 1 base and 2 bases, in that order; junction bases with no gene match: 2. Looked up from germline, CDR1 is SGHDT and CDR2 is YYEEEE. The PCR made use of 60 Vbeta and 13 Jbeta primers. TCRdb's copy holds only in-frame clones and misses some; the assay was immunoSEQ multiplex PCR. The profile shows some 44,000 clones, roughly half of them singletons. Specimen: PBMCs. The receptor comes from a human donor in good health. The chain carries TRBV5-6 and TRBJ2-1; 8 bases line up with TRBD2. The CDR3 DNA reads as TGTGCCAGCAGCTTGATAGCGGGGACCTACAATGAGCAGTTCTTC. Translated, it gives CASSLIAGTYNEQFF.